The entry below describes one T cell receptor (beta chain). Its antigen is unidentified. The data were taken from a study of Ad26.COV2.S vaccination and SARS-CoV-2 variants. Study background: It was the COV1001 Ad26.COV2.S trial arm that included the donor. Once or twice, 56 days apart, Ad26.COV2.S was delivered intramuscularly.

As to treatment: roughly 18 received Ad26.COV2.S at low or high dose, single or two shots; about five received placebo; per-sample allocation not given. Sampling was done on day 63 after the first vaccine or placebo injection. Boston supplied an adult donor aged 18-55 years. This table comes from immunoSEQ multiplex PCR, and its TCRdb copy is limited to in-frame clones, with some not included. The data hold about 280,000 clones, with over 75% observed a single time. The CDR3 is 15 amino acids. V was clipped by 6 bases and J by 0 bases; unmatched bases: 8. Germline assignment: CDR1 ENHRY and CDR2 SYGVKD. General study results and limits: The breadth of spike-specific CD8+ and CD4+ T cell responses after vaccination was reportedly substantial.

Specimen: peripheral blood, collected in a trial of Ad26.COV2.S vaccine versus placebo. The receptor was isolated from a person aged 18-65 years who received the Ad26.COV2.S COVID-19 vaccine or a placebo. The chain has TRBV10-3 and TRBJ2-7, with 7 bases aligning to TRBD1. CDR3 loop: CAIRRDSVLSYEQYF. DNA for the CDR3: TGTGCCATCAGAAGGGACAGCGTACTCTCCTACGAGCAGTACTTC.